This entry is about one T cell receptor beta chain. This clonotype occurred many times. Its antigen remains unidentified. The sample holds no much larger clone one base away, and base qualities are not on file. This entry belongs to a study of identical twins (dated by TCRdb to 2016 to 2018). About the full investigation: To test whether fetal clonotypes persist, this study deep-sequenced TCR alpha and beta repertoires from monozygotic twins, from unrelated adults of various ages, and from cord blood. Replicate twin experiments were performed at different times using different library preparation protocols to rule out contamination.

Broad study findings and their caveats: Conclusions relied on cross-sectional statistical analysis, since the same donors could not be followed over many years. The excess sharing between twins in beta out-of-frame sequences was weaker because fewer shared sequences reduced the signal-to-noise ratio. Invariant T cells such as MAIT and iNKT could partly confound zero-insertion analyses, although diverse VJ usage argued against such confounding for most clonotypes. Fewer insertions were carried by abundant cord blood beta clonotypes, a similar but weaker trend appeared in young adult naive repertoires, and no such trend appeared in memory repertoires. Out-of-frame TCR alpha sequences shared between twins showed an excess of low generation-probability sequences compared with coincidental sharing between unrelated individuals. In monozygotic twins, out-of-frame TCR alpha sharing was systematically underestimated by recombination models, although the models agreed with sharing between unrelated individuals.

The library was prepared using 5' RACE. Sequencing used an Illumina HiSeq 2000. Template switching introduced a universal primer binding site; the final cDNA contained a unique molecular identifier, enabling accurate counting of TCR cDNA molecules. Specific primers in the conserved constant-segment region were used to synthesize first-strand cDNA for TCR alpha and beta chains. To control for contamination, each cDNA library was double barcoded with a SMART-Mk sample barcode plus Illumina barcodes. TruSeq adapter sequences, together with Illumina sample barcodes, were added in two successive PCR steps. The Illumina HiSeq platform was used with custom primers to sequence TCR alpha and beta cDNA libraries. In the authors' own workflow: Raw reads were processed with MiGEC to extract unique molecular identifiers, and MiXCR was used to determine CDR3 positions. Recombination models were inferred per individual with the repgenHMM and IGoR tools using an EM algorithm. The tcR package in R was used for shared clonotype analysis, with sharing normalized by the product of cloneset sizes. Out-of-frame nonproductive sequences were analyzed to study raw recombination free of thymic and clonal selection effects. TCRdb itself trimmed the public reads at Q25 with fastp, ran MiXCR and retained productive beta chains. Records with the same CDR3 protein are collapsed into one entry carrying the most frequent genes and DNA. TCRdb, not the original authors, processed these V and J calls. Here the sample has roughly 230,000 distinct CDR3 sequences; about 8% occur a single time. The ten largest clones represent about 3% of the sample.

Only healthy Caucasian donors were included. Three pairs of female monozygotic twins, all aged roughly 18 to 30 years, made up the twin cohort. Positive isolation kits from Invitrogen were used to isolate CD4+ and CD8+ T cell populations. Trimming takes 1 base from V and 0 bases from J, and the germline ends sit 7 bases apart. The CDR3 sequence holds 14 residues, the cysteine and phenylalanine included. The retained sequence is limited to the CDR3, 42 bases, with the frame set at the first base. The germline V gene specifies SGHTA as CDR1 and FQGNSA as CDR2. The same specimen was also included in a second study, on yellow fever vaccine responses in identical twins. As that second study puts it: According to the authors, in identical twins the way T cells responded to vaccination appeared partly convergent and partly personalized. In identical twins, the study followed T cell clones that responded to the vaccine with precision.

The chain is made from TRBV7-2 and TRBJ2-7; TRBD1 is a weak D gene call, 5 bases matching. The sequenced sample consisted of CD8+ T cells sorted from blood. The source of this sequence is a woman aged 18-30 years in good health. At the DNA level, the sequence is TGTGCCAGCAGCTTAGGAGACAGCTCCTACGAGCAGTACTTC. Its translation is CASSLGDSSYEQYF. Here the CDR3 is joined to the reference TRBV7-2 and TRBJ2-7 genes, and the full variable domain is: GAGVSQSPSNKVTEKGKDVELRCDPISGHTALYWYRQSLGQGLEFLIYFQGNSAPDKSGLPSDRFSAERTGGSVSTLTIQRTQQEDSAVYLCASSLGDSSYEQYFGPGTRLTVT.